The 3 T cell receptor beta chains listed next were all sequenced from one sample in a study of radiotherapy plus CTLA-4 blockade in lung cancer. Clones were read by immunoSEQ multiplex PCR, and TCRdb kept only the in-frame ones, dropping some. This table has under 65,000 clones, 60% to 80% appearing once. The sample consisted of peripheral blood, taken from a patient treated with radiotherapy plus ipilimumab. The receptor set was obtained from a human donor with non-small cell lung cancer whose response to radiotherapy plus ipilimumab could not be evaluated.

The CDR3 spells CASTRTGTGAPSLHF. DNA of the CDR3: TGTGCCAGCACCCGTACCGGGACAGGGGCTCCGTCCCTCCACTTT. The J gene is TRBJ1-6, the V gene TRBV6-1; 10 nucleotides align to TRBD1. Germline trimming cut 7 bases from V and 14 bases from J; bases unmatched to any gene: 14. The CDR3 consists of 15 residues. Germline V gene lookup returns CDR1 MNHNS and CDR2 SASEGT.

J is TRBJ1-2 and V is TRBV7-2; D is undetermined. Per germline, CDR1 SGHTA and CDR2 FQGNSA. V lost 7 bases and J lost 5, with 14 bases in between. The CDR3 has 13 amino acids. The CDR3 loop reads CASTPSGFYGYTF. The CDR3 bases are TGTGCCAGCACCCCAAGCGGTTTTTATGGCTACACCTTC.

The chain uses TRBV5-1 and TRBJ2-2, with TRBD1 identical over 7 bases. There are 16 residues in the CDR3. CDR1 and CDR2 from the germline V gene are SGHRS and YFSETQ. V trimming: 1 base; J trimming: 5 bases; junction bases outside the gene matches: 8. CDR3 sequence: CASSLSGDSLTGELFF. The CDR3 DNA is TGCGCCAGCAGCTTGTCCGGGGACAGCCTGACCGGGGAGCTGTTTTTT.